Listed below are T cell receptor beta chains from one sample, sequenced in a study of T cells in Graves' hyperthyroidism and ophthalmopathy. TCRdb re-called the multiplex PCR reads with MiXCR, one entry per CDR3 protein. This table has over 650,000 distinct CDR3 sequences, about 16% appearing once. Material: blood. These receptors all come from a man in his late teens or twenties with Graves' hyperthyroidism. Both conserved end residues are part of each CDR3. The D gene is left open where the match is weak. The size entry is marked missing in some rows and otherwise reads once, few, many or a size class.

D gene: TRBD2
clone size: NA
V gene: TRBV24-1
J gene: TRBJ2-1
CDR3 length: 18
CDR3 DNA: TGTGCCACCAGTGATTTTGGCTCGAGGGCGGGAGATGAGAATGAGCAGTTCTTC
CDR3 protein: CATSDFGSRAGDENEQFF

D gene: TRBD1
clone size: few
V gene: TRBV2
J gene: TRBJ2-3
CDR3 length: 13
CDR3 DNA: TGTGCCAGCACTGGTTGGGACAGTTATCCGCAGTATTTT
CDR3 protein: CASTGWDSYPQYF

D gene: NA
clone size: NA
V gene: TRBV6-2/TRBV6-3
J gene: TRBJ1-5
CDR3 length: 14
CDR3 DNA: TGTGCCAGCAGTTGGGACTGGAGCAATCAGCCCCAGCATTTT
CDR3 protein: CASSWDWSNQPQHF

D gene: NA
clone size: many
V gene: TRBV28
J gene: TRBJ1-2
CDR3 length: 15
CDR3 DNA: TGTGCCAGCAGTTTCGGAACAGGGACGGGGTATGGCTACACCTTC
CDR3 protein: CASSFGTGTGYGYTF

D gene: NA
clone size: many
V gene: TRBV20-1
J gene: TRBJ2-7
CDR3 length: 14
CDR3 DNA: TGCAGTGCTAGAGAACAGGAGGGCCTCTACGAGCAGTACTTC
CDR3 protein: CSAREQEGLYEQYF

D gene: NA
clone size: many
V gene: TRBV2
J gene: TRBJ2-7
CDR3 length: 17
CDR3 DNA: TGTGCCAGCAGTGAAGCGCTGGTGGGGACGGCAGGCTACGAGCAGTACTTC
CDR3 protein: CASSEALVGTAGYEQYF

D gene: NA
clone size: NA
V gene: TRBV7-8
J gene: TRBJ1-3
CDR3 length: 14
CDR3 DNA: TGTGCCAGCAGCTTAGATGCTGGCGGAAACACCATATATTTT
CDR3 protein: CASSLDAGGNTIYF

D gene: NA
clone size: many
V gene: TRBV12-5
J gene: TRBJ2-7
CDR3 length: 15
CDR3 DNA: TGTGCTAGTGGTTTGGTACTAGGGTCCTCCTACGAGCAGTACTTC
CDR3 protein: CASGLVLGSSYEQYF

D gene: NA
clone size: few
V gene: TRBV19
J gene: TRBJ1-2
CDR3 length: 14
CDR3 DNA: TGTGCCAGTATCTCCACCCCAAGAATGTATGGCTACACCTTC
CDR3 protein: CASISTPRMYGYTF

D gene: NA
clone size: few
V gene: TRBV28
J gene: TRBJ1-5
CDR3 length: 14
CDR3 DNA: TGTGCCAGCAAGAACTACAGGGACAATCAGCCCCAGCATTTT
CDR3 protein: CASKNYRDNQPQHF

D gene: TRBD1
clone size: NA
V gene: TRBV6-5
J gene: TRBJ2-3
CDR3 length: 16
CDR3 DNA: TGTGCCAGCAGTTACTCCTACGGACAGGCCACAGATACGCAGTATTTT
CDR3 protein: CASSYSYGQATDTQYF

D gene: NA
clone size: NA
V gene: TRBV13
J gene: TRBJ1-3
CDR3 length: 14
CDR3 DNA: TGTGCCAGCAGCTTATACAGCTCTGGAAACACCATATATTTT
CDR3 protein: CASSLYSSGNTIYF

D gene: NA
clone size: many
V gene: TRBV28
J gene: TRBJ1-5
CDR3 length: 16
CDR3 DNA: TGTGCCACTCACCCACCGGGACGGAGCTACAATCAGCCCCAGCATTTT
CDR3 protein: CATHPPGRSYNQPQHF